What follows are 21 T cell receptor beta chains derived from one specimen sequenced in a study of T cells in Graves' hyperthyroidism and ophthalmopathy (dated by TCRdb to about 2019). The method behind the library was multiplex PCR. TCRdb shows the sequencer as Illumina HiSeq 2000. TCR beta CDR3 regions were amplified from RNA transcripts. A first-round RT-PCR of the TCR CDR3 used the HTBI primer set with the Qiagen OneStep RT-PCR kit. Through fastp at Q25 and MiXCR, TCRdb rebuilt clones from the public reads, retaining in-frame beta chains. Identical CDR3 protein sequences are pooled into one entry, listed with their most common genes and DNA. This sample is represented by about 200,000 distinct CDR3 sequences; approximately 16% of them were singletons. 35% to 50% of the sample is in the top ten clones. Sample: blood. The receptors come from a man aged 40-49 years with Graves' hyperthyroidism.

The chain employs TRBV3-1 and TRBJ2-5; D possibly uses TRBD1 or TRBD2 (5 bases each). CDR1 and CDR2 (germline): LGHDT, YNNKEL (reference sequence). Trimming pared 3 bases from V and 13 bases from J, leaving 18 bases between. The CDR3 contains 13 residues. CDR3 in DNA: TGTGCCAGCAGCCAGAAGGGACCGGCTGAACTGTACTTC. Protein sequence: CASSQKGPAELYF.

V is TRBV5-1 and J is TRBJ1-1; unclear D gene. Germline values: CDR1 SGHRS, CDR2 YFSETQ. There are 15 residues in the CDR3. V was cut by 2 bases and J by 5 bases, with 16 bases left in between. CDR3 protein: CASSFLSAKETEAFF. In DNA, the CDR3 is TGCGCCAGCAGCTTTTTGTCAGCCAAGGAAACTGAAGCTTTCTTT. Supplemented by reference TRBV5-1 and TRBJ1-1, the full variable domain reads KAGVTQTPRYLIKTRGQQVTLSCSPISGHRSVSWYQQTPGQGLQFLFEYFSETQRNKGNFPGRFSGRQFSNSRSEMNVSTLELGDSALYLCASSFLSAKETEAFFGQGTRLTVV.

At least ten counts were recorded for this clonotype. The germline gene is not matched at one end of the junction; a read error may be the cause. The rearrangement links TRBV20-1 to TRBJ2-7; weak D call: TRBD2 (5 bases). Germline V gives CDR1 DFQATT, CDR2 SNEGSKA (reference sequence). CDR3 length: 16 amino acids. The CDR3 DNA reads TGCAGTGCCGGACCGACTTCTTCCGGGAACCACTACGGGCAGTACTTC. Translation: CSAGPTSSGNHYGQYF.

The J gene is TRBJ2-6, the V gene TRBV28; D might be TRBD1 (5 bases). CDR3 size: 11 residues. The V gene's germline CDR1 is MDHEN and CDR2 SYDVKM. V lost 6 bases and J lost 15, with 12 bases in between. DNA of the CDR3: TGTGCCAGCAGCCCGGGCAGGGCCCTGACTTTC. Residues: CASSPGRALTF.

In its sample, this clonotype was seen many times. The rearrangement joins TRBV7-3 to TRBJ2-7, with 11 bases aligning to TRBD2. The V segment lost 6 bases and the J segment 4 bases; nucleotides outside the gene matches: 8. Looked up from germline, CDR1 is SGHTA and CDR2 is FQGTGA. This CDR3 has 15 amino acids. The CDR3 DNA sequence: TGTGCCAGCAGTCGCTTAGCGGGGGGGCCTTACGAGCAGTACTTC. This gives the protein CASSRLAGGPYEQYF. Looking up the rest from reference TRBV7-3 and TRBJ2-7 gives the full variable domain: GAGVSQTPSNKVTEKGKYVELRCDPISGHTALYWYRQSLGQGPEFLIYFQGTGAADDSGLPNDRFFAVRPEGSVSTLKIQRTERGDSAVYLCASSRLAGGPYEQYFGPGTRLTVT.

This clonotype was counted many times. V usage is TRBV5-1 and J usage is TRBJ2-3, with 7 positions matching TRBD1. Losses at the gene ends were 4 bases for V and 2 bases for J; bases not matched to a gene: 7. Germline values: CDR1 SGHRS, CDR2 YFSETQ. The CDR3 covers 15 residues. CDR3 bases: TGCGCCAGCAGCGGGGGACAGTTAAACACAGATACGCAGTATTTT. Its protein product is CASSGGQLNTDTQYF. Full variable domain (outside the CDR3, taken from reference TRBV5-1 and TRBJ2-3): KAGVTQTPRYLIKTRGQQVTLSCSPISGHRSVSWYQQTPGQGLQFLFEYFSETQRNKGNFPGRFSGRQFSNSRSEMNVSTLELGDSALYLCASSGGQLNTDTQYFGPGTRLTVL.

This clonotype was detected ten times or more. CDR3 sequence (DNA): TGTGCCAGCAGCTTAGGCAGATCCACCGGGGAGCTGTTTTTT. It yields the protein CASSLGRSTGELFF. The J gene is TRBJ2-2, the V gene TRBV7-9; D is ambiguous. From germline, CDR1 is SEHNR and CDR2 FQNEAQ (reference sequence). V lost 1 base to trimming and J lost 4 bases, with 7 bases between them. The CDR3 runs to 14 residues.

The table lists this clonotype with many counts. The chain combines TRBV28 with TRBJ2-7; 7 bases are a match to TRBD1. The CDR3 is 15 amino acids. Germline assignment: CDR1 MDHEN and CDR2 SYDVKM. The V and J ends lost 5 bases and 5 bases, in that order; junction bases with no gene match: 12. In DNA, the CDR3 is TGTGCCAGCAGTACCACAGGGGCCGAGGTGGACGAGCAGTACTTC. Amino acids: CASSTTGAEVDEQYF.

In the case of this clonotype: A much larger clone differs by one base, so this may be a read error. The CDR3: CASSLGFGYSNQPQHF. DNA for the CDR3: TGTGCCAGCAGCTTAGGGTTCGGGTATAGCAATCAGCCCCAGCATTTT. The chain employs TRBV7-9 and TRBJ1-5, with D unresolved. The CDR3 consists of 16 residues. V lost 1 base and J 0 bases, leaving 10 bases between the germline ends. Germline lookup yields CDR1 SEHNR and CDR2 FQNEAQ (reference sequence).

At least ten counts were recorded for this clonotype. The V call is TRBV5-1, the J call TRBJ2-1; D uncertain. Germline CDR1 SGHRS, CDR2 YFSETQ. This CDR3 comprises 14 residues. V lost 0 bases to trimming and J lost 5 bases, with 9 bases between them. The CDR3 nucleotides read TGCGCCAGCAGCTTGGTTCGGGTAAACAATGAGCAGTTCTTC. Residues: CASSLVRVNNEQFF.

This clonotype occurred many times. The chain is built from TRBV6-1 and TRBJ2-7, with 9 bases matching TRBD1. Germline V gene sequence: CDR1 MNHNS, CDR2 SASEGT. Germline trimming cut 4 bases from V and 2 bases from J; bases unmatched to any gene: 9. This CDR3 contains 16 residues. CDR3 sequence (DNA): TGTGCCAGCAGTGTGGGGACAGGGTCCCCTCCCTACGAGCAGTACTTC. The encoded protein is CASSVGTGSPPYEQYF.

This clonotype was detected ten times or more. The DNA of the CDR3 is TGCAGTGCTAGAGATGGGACTAGCGGGGGGGGTAGCACAGATACGCAGTATTTT. Its protein product is CSARDGTSGGGSTDTQYF. V usage is TRBV20-1 and J usage is TRBJ2-3; 16 positions match TRBD2. CDR1 DFQATT and CDR2 SNEGSKA come from the germline V gene (reference sequence). The CDR3 runs 18 residues. J was trimmed by 0 bases and V by 0 bases; bases with no gene match: 3.

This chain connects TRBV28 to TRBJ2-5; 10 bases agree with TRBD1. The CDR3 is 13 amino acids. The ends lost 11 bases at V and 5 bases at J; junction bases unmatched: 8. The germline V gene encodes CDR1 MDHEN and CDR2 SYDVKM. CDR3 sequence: CACDRGRMETQYF. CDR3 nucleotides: TGTGCCTGCGACAGGGGGCGCATGGAGACCCAGTACTTC. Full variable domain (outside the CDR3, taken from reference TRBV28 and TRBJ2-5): DVKVTQSSRYLVKRTGEKVFLECVQDMDHENMFWYRQDPGLGLRLIYFSYDVKMKEKGDIPEGYSVSREKKERFSLILESASTNQTSMYLCACDRGRMETQYFGPGTRLLVL.

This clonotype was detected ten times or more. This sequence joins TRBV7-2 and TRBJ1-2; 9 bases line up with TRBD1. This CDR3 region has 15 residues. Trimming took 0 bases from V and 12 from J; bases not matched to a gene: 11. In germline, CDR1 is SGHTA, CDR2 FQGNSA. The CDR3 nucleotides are TGTGCCAGCAGCTTAGCCCCGGATGGACAGGGGACGAACACCTTC. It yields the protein CASSLAPDGQGTNTF.

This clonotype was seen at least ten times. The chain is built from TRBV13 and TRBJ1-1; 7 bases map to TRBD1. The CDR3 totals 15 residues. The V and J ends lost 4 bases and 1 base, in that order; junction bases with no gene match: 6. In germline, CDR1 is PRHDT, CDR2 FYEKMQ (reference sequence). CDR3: CASSYRDSPNTEAFF. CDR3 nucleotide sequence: TGTGCCAGCAGCTACCGGGACAGTCCGAACACTGAAGCTTTCTTT.

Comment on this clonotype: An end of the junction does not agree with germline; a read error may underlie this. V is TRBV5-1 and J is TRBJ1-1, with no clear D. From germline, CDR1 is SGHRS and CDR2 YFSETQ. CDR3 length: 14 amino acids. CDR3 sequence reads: CASTLRGWNTEAFF. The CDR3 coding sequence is TGTGCCAGCACCCTGCGGGGATGGAACACTGAAGCTTTCTTT.

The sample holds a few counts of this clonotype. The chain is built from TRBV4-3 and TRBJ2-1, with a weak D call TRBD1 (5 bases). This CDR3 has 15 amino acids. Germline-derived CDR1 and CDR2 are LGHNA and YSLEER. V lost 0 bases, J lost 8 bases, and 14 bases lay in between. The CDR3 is CASSQDWGRWHEQFF. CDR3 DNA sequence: TGCGCCAGCAGCCAAGATTGGGGCAGGTGGCATGAGCAGTTCTTC.

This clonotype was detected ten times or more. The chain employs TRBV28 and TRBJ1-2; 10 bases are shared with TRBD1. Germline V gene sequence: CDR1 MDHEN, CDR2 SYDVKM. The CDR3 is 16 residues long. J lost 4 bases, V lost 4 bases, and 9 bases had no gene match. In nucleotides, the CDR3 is TGTGCCAGCAGTTCCCGGGACAGGGGCCGTACCTATGGCTACACCTTC. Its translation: CASSSRDRGRTYGYTF.

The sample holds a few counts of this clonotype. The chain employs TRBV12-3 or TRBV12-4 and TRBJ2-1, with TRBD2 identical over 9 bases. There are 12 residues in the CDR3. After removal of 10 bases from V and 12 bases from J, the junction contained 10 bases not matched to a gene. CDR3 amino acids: CANTATSGRQFF. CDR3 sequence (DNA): TGTGCCAACACCGCGACTAGCGGACGGCAGTTCTTC.

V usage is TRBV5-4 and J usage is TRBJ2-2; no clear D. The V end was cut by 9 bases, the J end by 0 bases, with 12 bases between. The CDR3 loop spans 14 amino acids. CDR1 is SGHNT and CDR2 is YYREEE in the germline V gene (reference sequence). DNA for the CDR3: TGTGCCACGACAACTCCGACGAACACCGGGGAGCTGTTTTTT. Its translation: CATTTPTNTGELFF.

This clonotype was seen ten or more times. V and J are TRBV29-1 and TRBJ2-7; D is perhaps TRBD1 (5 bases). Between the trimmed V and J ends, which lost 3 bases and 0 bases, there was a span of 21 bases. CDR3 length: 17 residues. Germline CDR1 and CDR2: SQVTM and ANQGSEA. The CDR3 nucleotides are TGCAGCGTTGACGAAACCGGAGATTCAGGGAACTCCTACGAGCAGTACTTC. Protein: CSVDETGDSGNSYEQYF.